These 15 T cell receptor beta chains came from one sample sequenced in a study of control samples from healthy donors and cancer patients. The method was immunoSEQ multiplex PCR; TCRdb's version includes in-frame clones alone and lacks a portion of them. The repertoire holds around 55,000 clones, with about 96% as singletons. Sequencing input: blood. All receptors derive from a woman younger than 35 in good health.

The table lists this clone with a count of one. The CDR3: CAWSRQGTYYGYTF. In DNA, the CDR3 is TGTGCCTGGAGTCGACAGGGGACTTACTATGGCTACACCTTC. The V gene is TRBV30, the J gene TRBJ1-2; 8 positions agree with TRBD1. The CDR3 sequence is 14 residues long. V lost 2 bases, J lost 3 bases, and 5 bases stayed unmatched. Germline V gene data show CDR1 as GTSNPN and CDR2 as SVGIG (reference sequence).

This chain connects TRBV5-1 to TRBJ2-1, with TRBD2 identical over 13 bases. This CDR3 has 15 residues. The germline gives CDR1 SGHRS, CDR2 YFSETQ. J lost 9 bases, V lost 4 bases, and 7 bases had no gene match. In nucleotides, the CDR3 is TGCGCCAGCAGCGGCGGGACTAGCGGGGTCCCTGAGCAGTTCTTC. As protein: CASSGGTSGVPEQFF.

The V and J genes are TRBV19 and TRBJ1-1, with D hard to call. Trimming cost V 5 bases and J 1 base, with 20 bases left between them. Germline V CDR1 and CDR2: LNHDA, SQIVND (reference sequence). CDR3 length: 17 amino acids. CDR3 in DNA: TGTGCCAGTAGTCTCCGACAAGGGTCGATTCGGAACACTGAAGCTTTCTTT. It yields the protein CASSLRQGSIRNTEAFF.

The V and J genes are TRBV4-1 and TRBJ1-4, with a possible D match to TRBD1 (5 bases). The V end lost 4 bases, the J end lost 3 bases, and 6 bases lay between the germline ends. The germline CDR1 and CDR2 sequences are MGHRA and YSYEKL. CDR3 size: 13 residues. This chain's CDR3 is CASSPGPNEKLFF. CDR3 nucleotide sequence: TGCGCCAGCAGCCCGGGACCTAATGAAAAACTGTTTTTT.

The CDR3 region has the DNA TGTGCCAGTAGTTTGGTTTCCGGGACACCTTACACTGAAGCTTTCTTT. It encodes CASSLVSGTPYTEAFF. This chain uses TRBV19 with TRBJ1-1; the D gene is possibly TRBD1 (6 bases). Per the germline V gene, CDR1 is LNHDA and CDR2 is SQIVND (reference sequence). This CDR3 is 16 amino acids long. Trimming took off 5 bases at V and 3 bases at J, with 19 bases between the two ends.

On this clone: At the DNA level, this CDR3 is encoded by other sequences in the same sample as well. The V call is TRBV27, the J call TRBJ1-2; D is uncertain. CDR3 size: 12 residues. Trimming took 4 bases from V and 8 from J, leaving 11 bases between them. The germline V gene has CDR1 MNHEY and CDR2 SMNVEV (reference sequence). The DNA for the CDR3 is TGTGCCAGCAGTTCCGGTGGGAGAGGCTACACCTTC. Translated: CASSSGGRGYTF.

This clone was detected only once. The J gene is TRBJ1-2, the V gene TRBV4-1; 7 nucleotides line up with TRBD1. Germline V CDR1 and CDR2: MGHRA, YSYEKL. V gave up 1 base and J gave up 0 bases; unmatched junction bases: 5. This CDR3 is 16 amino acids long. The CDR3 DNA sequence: TGCGCCAGCAGCCAAGGACCGCAGGGGGCTAACTATGGCTACACCTTC. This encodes CASSQGPQGANYGYTF.

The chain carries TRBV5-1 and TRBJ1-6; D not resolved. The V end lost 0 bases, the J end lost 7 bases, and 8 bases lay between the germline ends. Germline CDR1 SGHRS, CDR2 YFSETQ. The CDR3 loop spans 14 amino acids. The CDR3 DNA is TGCGCCAGCAGCTTGGAACAGCCCAATTCACCCCTCCACTTT. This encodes CASSLEQPNSPLHF.

Here the CDR3 DNA reads TGTGCCAGCAGCTCCGGACTAGCGGGGGGCCAAGAGACCCAGTACTTC. The encoded protein is CASSSGLAGGQETQYF. This chain uses TRBV7-9 with TRBJ2-5, with 14 bases fitting TRBD2. Germline-derived CDR1 and CDR2 are SEHNR and FQNEAQ (reference sequence). CDR3 length equals 16 residues. V was pared by 4 bases and J by 1 base, with 2 bases of the junction left unmatched.

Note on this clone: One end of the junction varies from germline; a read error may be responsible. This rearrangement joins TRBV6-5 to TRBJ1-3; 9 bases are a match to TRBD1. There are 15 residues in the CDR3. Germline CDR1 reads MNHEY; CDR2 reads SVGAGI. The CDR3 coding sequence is TGTGCCAGCAGTTCACCGGGACAGGGAGGAAGCACCATATATTTT. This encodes CASSSPGQGGSTIYF.

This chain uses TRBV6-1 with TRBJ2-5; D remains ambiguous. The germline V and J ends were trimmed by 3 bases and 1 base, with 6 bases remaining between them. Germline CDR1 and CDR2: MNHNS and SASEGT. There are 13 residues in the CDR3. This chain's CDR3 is CASSDSSQETQYF. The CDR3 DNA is TGTGCCAGCAGTGACAGTAGCCAAGAGACCCAGTACTTC.

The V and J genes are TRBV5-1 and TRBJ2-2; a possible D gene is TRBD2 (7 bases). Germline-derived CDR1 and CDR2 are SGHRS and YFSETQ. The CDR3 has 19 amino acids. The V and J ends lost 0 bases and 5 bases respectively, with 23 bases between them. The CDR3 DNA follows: TGCGCCAGCAGCTTGGGAGTGCGCGCGGGGGCAACGAGTACCGGGGAGCTGTTTTTT. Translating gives CASSLGVRAGATSTGELFF.

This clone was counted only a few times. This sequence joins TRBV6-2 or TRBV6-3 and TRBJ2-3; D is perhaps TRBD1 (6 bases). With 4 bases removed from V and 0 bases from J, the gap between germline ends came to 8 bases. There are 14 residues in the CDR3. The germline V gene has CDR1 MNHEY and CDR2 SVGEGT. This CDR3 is CASSSGDSTDTQYF. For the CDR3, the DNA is TGTGCCAGCAGTTCAGGGGATAGCACAGATACGCAGTATTTT.

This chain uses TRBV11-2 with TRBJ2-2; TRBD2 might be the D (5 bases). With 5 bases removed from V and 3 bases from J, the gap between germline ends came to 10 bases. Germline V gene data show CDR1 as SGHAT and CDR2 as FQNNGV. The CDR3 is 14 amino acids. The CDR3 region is CASSMLAYTGELFF. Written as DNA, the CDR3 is TGTGCCAGCAGCATGCTAGCATACACCGGGGAGCTGTTTTTT. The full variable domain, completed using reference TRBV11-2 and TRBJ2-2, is EAGVAQSPRYKIIEKRQSVAFWCNPISGHATLYWYQQILGQGPKLLIQFQNNGVVDDSQLPKDRFSAERLKGVDSTLKIQPAKLEDSAVYLCASSMLAYTGELFFGEGSRLTVL.

CDR3 DNA: TGTGCCAGCAGTGAAGCGGGGGGAACTTACAATGAGCAGTTCTTC. It encodes CASSEAGGTYNEQFF. The chain has TRBV6-1 and TRBJ2-1; a weak D match, TRBD2 (6 bases). Trimming removed 0 bases at V and 4 bases at J, with 10 bases between. There are 15 residues in the CDR3. Germline assignment: CDR1 MNHNS and CDR2 SASEGT.